Reported below is one TCR beta chain. No cognate antigen has been identified for it. Within one base of it there is no much larger clone, and no base qualities were kept. The sample belongs to a study of vaccination and CD4 T cells after COVID-19 (dated by TCRdb to 2021 to 2024). With regard to the full study: SARS-CoV-2 positivity had been established in the convalescent patients by nasal swab PCR, and mild disease was recorded in roughly 10 of these patients and severe disease in one. Control cultures received a CEFX viral epitope pool as the positive control, an HIV-1 Nef peptide pool as the negative control, or no peptide. The cultures were stimulated with overlapping spike peptide pools from SARS-CoV-2 and from the common cold coronaviruses HCoV-NL63, HCoV-OC43 and HCoV-229E. In the convalescent cohort there were six males and four females, among whom were two Hispanic individuals, seven Caucasians, two Asians and one multiracial person. Post-COVID blood samples from convalescent patients were collected a median of about 100 days after diagnosis, with a range of about 35 to 180 days. Participants got two doses of the Pfizer-BioNTech BNT162b2 vaccine (n=8) or two doses of the Moderna mRNA-1273 vaccine (n=2). In approximately eleven COVID-19 convalescent patients and 4 infection-naive healthy vaccine recipients, the spike-specific CD4+ TCR repertoire before mRNA vaccination was compared with the repertoire after mRNA vaccination. The time from the second vaccine dose to post-vaccine blood sampling had a median of 72 days and ranged from about 14 to 241 days. The paper's findings and limits, for the study overall: An increase in the median number of SARS-CoV-2-reactive clonotypes from more than 20 after infection to 38 after vaccination was observed, but the change was not found to be significant. Relatively few convalescent patients were included in the study, and early timepoints after natural infection were not analyzed. Of the vaccine-specific clones in convalescent patients, 304 of 307, or nearly all, reacted only to SARS-CoV-2 spike and did not cross-react with common cold coronaviruses. In convalescent patients, a median 86.3% of post-vaccine SARS-CoV-2-reactive clones were detected only after vaccination, suggesting vaccine-specific priming.

CDR1 and CDR2, per the germline V gene (reference sequence), are LGHDT and YNNKEL. From cysteine to phenylalanine, the CDR3 is 12 amino acids long. Just the 36-base CDR3 DNA is kept, in frame starting at base 1. V lost 1 base and J lost 5 bases; the stretch between them is 5 bases long. This specimen's treatment or condition label, interpreted: roughly nine-day PBMC culture with coronavirus spike peptide pools or control peptides (ViraFEST assay). The ViraFEST assay was used in the study, in which antigen-specific T cells were expanded with peptide pools and expanded clonotypes were subsequently identified by TCR sequencing. The positive SARS-CoV-2 PCR tests of the convalescent patients were dated from March to December 2020, before the Alpha, Beta and Delta variants emerged in the United States. Each well held about 2 million PBMCs cultured in IMDM containing roughly 5% human AB serum and about 10 IU/ml IL-2, with around 9.7 ug/ml peptide pools added. Half of the culture medium was replaced with fresh IL-2-containing medium on days 3 and 7. After roughly nine days of culture, CD4+ T cells were isolated by negative selection using the EasySep CD4+ T cell isolation kit. Ficoll-Paque Plus gradient centrifugation was used to isolate PBMCs from whole blood, and the isolated PBMCs were then either used fresh or cryopreserved at -140C. Each culture condition was generally run in triplicate wells.

Library construction relied on PCR. At the Johns Hopkins FTIC core, DNA from the cultured CD4+ T cells underwent TCR sequencing with the Oncomine TCR Beta short-read assay. The QIAamp micro DNA kit was used to extract genomic DNA from the cultured CD4+ T cells. Oncomine TCR Beta libraries from cultured CD4+ T cells were pooled using unique dual indexes and sequenced on an Illumina iSeq 100. On the study's bioinformatics: Non-productive sequences were filtered out, and CDR3s that did not start with C, did not end with F or W, or were shorter than 7 amino acids were discarded. The MANAFEST web application identified antigen-specific clonotypes by comparing peptide-stimulated wells against reference wells and other culture wells. For a clone to be called positive, the clone needed an FDR below 0.05, an odds ratio above 5, and a productive frequency above 0.1% in at least two of three replicate wells. A clonotype was classed as cross-reactive if the clonotype showed significant expansion both in SARS-CoV-2 spike wells and in at least one common cold coronavirus spike condition. Levenshtein distances (stringdist) and unrooted phylogenetic trees (ape) in R version 3.6.1 were used to assess CDR3 homology. TCRdb reprocessed the public reads (quality trimming at Q25 with fastp, clone calling with MiXCR) and kept in-frame beta chains. Each entry merges the rows of one CDR3 protein and shows their most common DNA and genes. The authors' filters were not applied to this entry. In all, the sample holds several thousand distinct CDR3 sequences, and approximately 16% of those were seen once. In total, the top ten clones hold roughly an eighth of the sample.

The chain is encoded by TRBV3-1 joined to TRBJ1-2; the D segment cannot be called with confidence. This clonotype originated in a human donor who had recovered from COVID-19. The specimen was CD4+ T cells from blood, cultured in vitro. The CDR3 protein sequence reads: CASSQGGYGYTF. The nucleotide sequence reads as follows: TGTGCCAGCAGCCAAGGAGGGTATGGCTACACCTTC.